Reported below is one T cell receptor beta chain. This clone occurred once. What antigen it recognizes has not been identified. The input lacks base qualities; no much larger clone sits a single base away. This sample was taken from a study of OX40 agonist ivuxolimab in advanced cancers. For the study in its entirety: The costimulatory receptor OX40 (CD134) was targeted by ivuxolimab, a fully human IgG2 agonistic monoclonal antibody. Partial responses occurred in three dose-escalation patients: two with cutaneous melanoma and one with hepatocellular carcinoma. Prior anti-PD-1, anti-PD-L1 or anti-CTLA-4 therapy was permitted, and about 40% of dose-escalation patients had received checkpoint inhibitors. In the dose-escalation cohort, around four fifths of patients were male, and the mean age was about 55 years, with a range of about 23 to 80. The paper covers the monotherapy dose-escalation part of the phase I ivuxolimab trial, which included N ≈ 50 patients. The purpose of peripheral TCRbeta sequencing was to test whether ivuxolimab changed TCR sequence diversity and led to clonal T-cell expansion. Of the approximately 50 dose-escalation patients, hepatocellular carcinoma was present in around 19, melanoma in approximately 15, renal cell carcinoma in 9 and head and neck cancer in 9. Intravenous ivuxolimab was administered to patients every 2 weeks at six dose levels: 0.01, 0.1, 0.3, 1.5, 3 and 10 mg/kg. The study at large found these results: In the 0.1-3.0 mg/kg groups, partial responders were among the patients with the lowest normalized peripheral clonal expansion, particularly in CD8+ T cells. Low levels of normalized T-cell clonal expansion were also seen in some nonresponding patients. Antigen specificity was not determined for the clonally expanded peripheral T cells. On average, CD8+ T cells showed more expanded clones than CD4+ T cells after ivuxolimab. At doses of 0.1 to 3.0 mg/kg, clonal expansion of both CD4+ and CD8+ T cells in blood was seen between baseline and week 6.

For sequencing of the TCRbeta CDR3 region, genomic DNA was extracted from the sorted cells. The immunoSEQ Assay was used for sequencing of TCRbeta CDR3 regions. TCRdb provides this immuneACCESS table in a form limited to in-frame rearrangements. Some clones are lacking; in checked studies, under half of them reflect an unresolved V gene, and why the rest are absent is not known. The sample table lists over 55,000 clones, about 90% of them with a count of one. Around 1.8% of the sample is taken by the ten largest. The trial excluded patients who had a history of autoimmune disease or who were on systemic immunosuppression. Peripheral blood for TCR sequencing was collected from all dose cohorts at baseline, on cycle 4 day 1, and on cycle 7 day 1. Samples were obtained from an open-label, multicenter, first-in-human phase I dose-escalation trial of ivuxolimab. Adults with locally advanced or metastatic melanoma, renal cell, hepatocellular, or head and neck squamous cell carcinoma were enrolled in the trial. CD4+ and CD8+ T cells were sorted separately from peripheral blood before TCR sequencing.

The germline ends are 10 bases apart after V is trimmed by 2 bases and J by 2 bases. CDR1 and CDR2 were assigned from the germline V gene (reference sequence) as SGHKS and YYEKEE. Inclusive of the bounding cysteine and phenylalanine, the CDR3 is 14 residues long. Only CDR3 DNA is held: 42 bases, read in frame from base 1. The chain is encoded by TRBV5-5 joined to TRBJ2-5, with TRBD2 as a weak D call on 6 bases. The starting material was CD4+ or CD8+ T cells sorted from blood, obtained in a trial of the OX40 agonist ivuxolimab. The clonotype originates from an adult with an advanced solid tumor such as melanoma, head and neck, liver or kidney cancer. The DNA sequence is as follows: TGTGCCAGCAGCTTCAGTGGAGGGCAAGAGACCCAGTACTTC. Translated, it reads CASSFSGGQETQYF.